The present T cell receptor beta chain was sequenced within a study of blood T cell repertoires in COVID-19. The CDR3 totals 14 residues. The V and J ends lost 3 bases and 4 bases respectively, with 13 bases between them. Germline CDR1 and CDR2: SGDLS and YYNGEE. Sequencing was performed with immunoSEQ multiplex PCR; in TCRdb, only in-frame clones are kept and a portion is missing. The table records about 140,000 clones, around 80% of them present only once. This receptor was identified in a woman older than 75 in a cohort sampled during active or convalescent COVID-19. V is TRBV9 and J is TRBJ1-2, with TRBD1 as a possible D gene (5 bases). Sequencing was done on a sample of peripheral blood. The CDR3 DNA is TGTGCCAGCAGCGACACTCAGGGAGGCTATGGCTACACCTTC. It translates to CASSDTQGGYGYTF.